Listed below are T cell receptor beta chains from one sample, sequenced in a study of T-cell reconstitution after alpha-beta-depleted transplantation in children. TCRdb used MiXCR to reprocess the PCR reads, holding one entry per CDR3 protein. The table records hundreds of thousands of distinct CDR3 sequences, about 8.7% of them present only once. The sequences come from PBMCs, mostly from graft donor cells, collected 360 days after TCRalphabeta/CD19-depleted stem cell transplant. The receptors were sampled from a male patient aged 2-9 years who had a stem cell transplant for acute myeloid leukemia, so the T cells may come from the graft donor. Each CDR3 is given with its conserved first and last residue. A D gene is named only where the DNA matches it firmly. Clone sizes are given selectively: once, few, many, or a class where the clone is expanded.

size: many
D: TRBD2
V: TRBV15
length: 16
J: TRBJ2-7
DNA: TGTGCCACCAGCAGAGTCTCGGCTAGCGGGAGTTACGAGCAGTACTTC
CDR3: CATSRVSASGSYEQYF

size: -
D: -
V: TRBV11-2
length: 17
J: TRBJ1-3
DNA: TGTGCCAGCAGCGTTCCGGGCCCCCCGAGAGCTGGAAACACCATATATTTT
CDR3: CASSVPGPPRAGNTIYF

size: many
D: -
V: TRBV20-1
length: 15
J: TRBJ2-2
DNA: TGCAGTGCCCGAGTGGGGGCTCCGAACACCGGGGAGCTGTTTTTT
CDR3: CSARVGAPNTGELFF

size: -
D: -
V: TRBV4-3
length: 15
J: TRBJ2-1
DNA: TGCGCCAGCAGTCGGCTAAATAGCGGCCTCAATGAGCAGTTCTTC
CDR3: CASSRLNSGLNEQFF

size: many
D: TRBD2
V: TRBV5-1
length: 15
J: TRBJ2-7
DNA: TGCGCCAGCAGCTGGGTTAGTGCGGGGGACTACGAGCAGTACTTC
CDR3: CASSWVSAGDYEQYF

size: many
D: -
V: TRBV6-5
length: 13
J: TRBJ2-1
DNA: TGTGCCAGCAGTTACTTGCAGGAGTTTGTTCTGTTCTTC
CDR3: CASSYLQEFVLFF

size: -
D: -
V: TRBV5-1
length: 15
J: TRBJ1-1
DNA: TGCGCCAGCGGAAGCCAACAGGGTTCAGGGACTGAAGCTTTCTTT
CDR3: CASGSQQGSGTEAFF

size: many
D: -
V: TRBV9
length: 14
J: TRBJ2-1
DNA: TGTGCCAGCAGTGCTCGTGTGGGGAAGGGGGAGCAGTTCTTC
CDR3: CASSARVGKGEQFF

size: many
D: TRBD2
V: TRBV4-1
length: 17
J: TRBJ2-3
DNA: TGCGCCAGCAGCCAAGAATCCGGGGGGGCAGTCGAAGATACGCAGTATTTT
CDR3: CASSQESGGAVEDTQYF

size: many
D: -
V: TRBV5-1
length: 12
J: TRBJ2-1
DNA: TGCGCCAGCAGCAAGGGGACCGAACCCCAGTTCTTC
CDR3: CASSKGTEPQFF

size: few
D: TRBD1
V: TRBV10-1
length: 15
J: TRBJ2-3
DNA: TGCGCCAGCAGGGGAGGACAGGGGGTGCAAGATACGCAGTATTTT
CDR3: CASRGGQGVQDTQYF

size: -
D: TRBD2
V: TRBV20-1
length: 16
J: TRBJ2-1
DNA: TGCAGTGCTAGGGGACTAGCGGCACTTACGGACAATGAGCAGTTCTTC
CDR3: CSARGLAALTDNEQFF

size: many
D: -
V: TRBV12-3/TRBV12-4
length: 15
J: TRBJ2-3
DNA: TGTGCCAGCAGTCAGACAACTGGTAGGACAGTATCGCAGTATTTT
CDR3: CASSQTTGRTVSQYF

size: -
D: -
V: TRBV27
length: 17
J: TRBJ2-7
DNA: TGTGCCAGCAGTTTTTCAACGGGGGACAGACGTCCCTACGAGCAGTACTTC
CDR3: CASSFSTGDRRPYEQYF

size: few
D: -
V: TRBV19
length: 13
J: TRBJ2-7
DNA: TGTGCCAGTAGCCTACAGGGAAAATACGAGCAGTACTTC
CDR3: CASSLQGKYEQYF

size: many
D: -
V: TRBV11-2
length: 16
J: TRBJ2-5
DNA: TGTGCCAGCAGCCAAGGGGGACCAAGAGCTGGTGAGACCCAGTACTTC
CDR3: CASSQGGPRAGETQYF

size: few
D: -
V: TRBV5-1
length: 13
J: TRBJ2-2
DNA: TGCGCCAGCAGCAAAGTCGGACCCGGGGAGCTGTTTTTT
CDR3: CASSKVGPGELFF

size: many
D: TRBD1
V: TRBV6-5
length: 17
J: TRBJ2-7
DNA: TGTGCCAGCAGTTACTCGGGGACCGGGACAGGGGGCTACGAGCAGTACTTC
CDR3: CASSYSGTGTGGYEQYF

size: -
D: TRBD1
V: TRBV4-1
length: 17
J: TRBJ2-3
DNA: TGCGCCAGCAGCCAAGGGGGGGACAGGGGGCGGACAGATACGCAGTATTTT
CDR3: CASSQGGDRGRTDTQYF

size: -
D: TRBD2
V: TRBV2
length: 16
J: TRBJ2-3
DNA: TGTGCCAGCAGTGATGCCGGGACTATCAGCACAGATACGCAGTATTTT
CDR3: CASSDAGTISTDTQYF

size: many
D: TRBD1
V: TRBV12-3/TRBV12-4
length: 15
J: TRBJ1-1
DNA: TGTGCCAGCAGTTCGACGACCGCGGACAGGGGGAAAGTTTTCTTT
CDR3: CASSSTTADRGKVFF

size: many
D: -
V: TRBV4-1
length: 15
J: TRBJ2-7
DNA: TGCGCCAGCAGCCAAGGTGTGGACAGTTCCTACGAGCAGTACTTC
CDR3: CASSQGVDSSYEQYF

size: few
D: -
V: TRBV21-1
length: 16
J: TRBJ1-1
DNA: TGTGCCAGCAGCAAAGCCACCCATCTCCCTTACCCTGAAGCTTTCTTT
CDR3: CASSKATHLPYPEAFF